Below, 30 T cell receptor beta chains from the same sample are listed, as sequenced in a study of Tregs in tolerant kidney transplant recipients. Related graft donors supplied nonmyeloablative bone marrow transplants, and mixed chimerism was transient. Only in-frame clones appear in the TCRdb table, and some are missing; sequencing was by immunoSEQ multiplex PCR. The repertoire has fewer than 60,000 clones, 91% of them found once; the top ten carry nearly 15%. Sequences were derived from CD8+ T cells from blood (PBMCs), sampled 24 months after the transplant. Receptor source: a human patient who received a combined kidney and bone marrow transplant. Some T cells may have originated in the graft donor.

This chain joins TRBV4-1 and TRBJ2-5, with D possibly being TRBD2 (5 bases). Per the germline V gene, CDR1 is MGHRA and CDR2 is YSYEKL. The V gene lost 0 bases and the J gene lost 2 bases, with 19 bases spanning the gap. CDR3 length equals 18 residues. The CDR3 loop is CASSQDIGPAETQETQYF. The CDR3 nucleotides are TGCGCCAGCAGCCAAGATATCGGTCCAGCGGAGACTCAAGAGACCCAGTACTTC.

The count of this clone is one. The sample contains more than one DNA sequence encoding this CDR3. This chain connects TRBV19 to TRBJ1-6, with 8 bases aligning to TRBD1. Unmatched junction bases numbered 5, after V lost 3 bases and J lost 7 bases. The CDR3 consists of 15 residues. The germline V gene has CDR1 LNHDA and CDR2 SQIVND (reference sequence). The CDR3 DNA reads TGTGCCAGTAGTATTAGGGGACAGGAGAATTCACCCCTCCACTTT. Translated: CASSIRGQENSPLHF. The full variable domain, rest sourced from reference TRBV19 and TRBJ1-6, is DGGITQSPKYLFRKEGQNVTLSCEQNLNHDAMYWYRQDPGQGLRLIYYSQIVNDFQKGDIAEGYSVSREKKESFPLTVTSAQKNPTAFYLCASSIRGQENSPLHFGNGTRLTVT.

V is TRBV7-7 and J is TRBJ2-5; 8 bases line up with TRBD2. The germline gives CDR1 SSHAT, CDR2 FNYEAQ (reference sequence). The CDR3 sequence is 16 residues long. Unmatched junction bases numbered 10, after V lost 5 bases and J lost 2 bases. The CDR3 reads CASSPGTRGLQETQYF. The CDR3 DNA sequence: TGTGCCAGCAGCCCCGGGACTAGGGGACTTCAAGAGACCCAGTACTTC.

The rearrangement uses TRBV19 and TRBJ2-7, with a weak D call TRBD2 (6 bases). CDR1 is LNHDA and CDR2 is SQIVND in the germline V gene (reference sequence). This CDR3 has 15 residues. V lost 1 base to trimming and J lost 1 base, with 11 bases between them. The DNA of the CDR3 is TGTGCCAGTAGTATAGGCGGGGACGGGTCCTACGAGCAGTACTTC. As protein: CASSIGGDGSYEQYF.

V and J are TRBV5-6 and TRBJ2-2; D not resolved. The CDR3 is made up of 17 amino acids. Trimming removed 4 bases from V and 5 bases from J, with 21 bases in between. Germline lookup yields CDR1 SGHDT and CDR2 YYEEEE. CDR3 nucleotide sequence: TGTGCCAGCAGCACCGGTGACCAGTGGCTAGTGACCGGGGAGCTGTTTTTT. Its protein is CASSTGDQWLVTGELFF.

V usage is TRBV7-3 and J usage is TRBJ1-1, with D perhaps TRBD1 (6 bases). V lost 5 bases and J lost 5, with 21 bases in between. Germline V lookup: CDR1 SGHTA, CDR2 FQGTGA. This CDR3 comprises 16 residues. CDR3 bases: TGTGCCAGCAGCACACCTTTACAGGGCCAATGGACTGAAGCTTTCTTT. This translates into CASSTPLQGQWTEAFF.

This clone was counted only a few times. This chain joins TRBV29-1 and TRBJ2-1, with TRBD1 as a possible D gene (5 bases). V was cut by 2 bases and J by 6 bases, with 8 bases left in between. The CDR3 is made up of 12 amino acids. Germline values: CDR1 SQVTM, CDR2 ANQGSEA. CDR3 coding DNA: TGCAGCGTTGAACCAGGGTCCAATGAGCAGTTCTTC. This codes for CSVEPGSNEQFF.

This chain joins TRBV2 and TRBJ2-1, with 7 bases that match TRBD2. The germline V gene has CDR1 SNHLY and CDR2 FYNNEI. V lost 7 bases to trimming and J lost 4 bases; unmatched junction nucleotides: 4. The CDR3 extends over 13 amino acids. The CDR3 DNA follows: TGTGCCAGCATTGGGGGGGTATACAATGAGCAGTTCTTC. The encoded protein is CASIGGVYNEQFF.

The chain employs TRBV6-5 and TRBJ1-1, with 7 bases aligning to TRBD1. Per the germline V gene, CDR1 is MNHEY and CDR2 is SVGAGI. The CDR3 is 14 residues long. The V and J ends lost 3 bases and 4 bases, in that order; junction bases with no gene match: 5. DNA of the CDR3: TGTGCCAGCAGTTATACAGGGGTGGGCACTGAAGCTTTCTTT. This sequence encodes CASSYTGVGTEAFF.

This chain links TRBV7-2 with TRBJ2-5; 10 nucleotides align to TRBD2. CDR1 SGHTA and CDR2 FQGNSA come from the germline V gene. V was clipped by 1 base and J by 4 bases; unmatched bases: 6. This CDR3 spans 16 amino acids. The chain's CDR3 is CASSLDLAGGIETQYF. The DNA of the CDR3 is TGTGCCAGCAGCTTAGATTTAGCGGGAGGCATAGAGACCCAGTACTTC.

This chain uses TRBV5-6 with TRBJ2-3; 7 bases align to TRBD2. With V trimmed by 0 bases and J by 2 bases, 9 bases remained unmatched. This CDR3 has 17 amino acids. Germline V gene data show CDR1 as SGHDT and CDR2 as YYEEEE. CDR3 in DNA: TGTGCCAGCAGCTTGGCCAATAGCGGGCGATTCACAGATACGCAGTATTTT. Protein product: CASSLANSGRFTDTQYF.

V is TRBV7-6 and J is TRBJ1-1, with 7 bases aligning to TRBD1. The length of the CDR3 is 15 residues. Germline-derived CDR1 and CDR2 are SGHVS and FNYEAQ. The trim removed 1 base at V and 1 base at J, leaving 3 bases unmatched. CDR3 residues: CASSLGQGPNTEAFF. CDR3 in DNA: TGTGCCAGCAGCTTAGGACAGGGCCCGAACACTGAAGCTTTCTTT.

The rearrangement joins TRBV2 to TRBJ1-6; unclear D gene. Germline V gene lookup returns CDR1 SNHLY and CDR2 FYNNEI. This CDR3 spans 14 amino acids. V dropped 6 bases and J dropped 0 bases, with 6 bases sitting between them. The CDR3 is CASRPSSYNSPLHF. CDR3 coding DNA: TGTGCCAGCAGACCCAGCTCCTATAATTCACCCCTCCACTTT.

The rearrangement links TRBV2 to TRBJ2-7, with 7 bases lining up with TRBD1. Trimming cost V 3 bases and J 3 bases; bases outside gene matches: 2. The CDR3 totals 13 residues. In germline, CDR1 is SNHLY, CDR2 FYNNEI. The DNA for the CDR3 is TGTGCCAGCAGTGACAACAGGGGCTACGAGCAGTACTTC. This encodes CASSDNRGYEQYF.

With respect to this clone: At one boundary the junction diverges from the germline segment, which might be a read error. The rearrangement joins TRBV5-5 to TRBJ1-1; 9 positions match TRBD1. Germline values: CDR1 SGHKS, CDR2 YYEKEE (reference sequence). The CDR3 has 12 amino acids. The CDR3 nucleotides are TGCGGATCACAGGGGGCGAGGGCTGAAGCTTTCTTT. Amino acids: CGSQGARAEAFF.

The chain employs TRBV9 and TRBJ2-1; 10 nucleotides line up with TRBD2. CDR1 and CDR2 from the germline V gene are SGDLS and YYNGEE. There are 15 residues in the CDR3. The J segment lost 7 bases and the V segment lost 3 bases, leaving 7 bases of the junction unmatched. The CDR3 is CASSESGGAWNEQFF. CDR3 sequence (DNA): TGTGCCAGCAGCGAAAGCGGGGGGGCTTGGAATGAGCAGTTCTTC.

CDR3 amino acids: CSVEGVDRGHEAFF. CDR3 sequence (DNA): TGCAGCGTTGAAGGGGTGGACAGGGGCCATGAAGCTTTCTTT. V usage is TRBV29-1 and J usage is TRBJ1-1, with TRBD1 matching over 9 bases. The CDR3 is 14 residues long. With V trimmed by 1 base and J by 7 bases, 7 bases remained unmatched. Germline V lookup: CDR1 SQVTM, CDR2 ANQGSEA.

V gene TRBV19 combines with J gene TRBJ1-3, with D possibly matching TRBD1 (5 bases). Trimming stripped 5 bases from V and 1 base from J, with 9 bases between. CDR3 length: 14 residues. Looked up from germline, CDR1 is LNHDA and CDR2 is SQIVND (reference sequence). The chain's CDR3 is CASSFQGSGNTIYF. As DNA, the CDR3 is TGTGCCAGTAGTTTCCAGGGATCTGGAAACACCATATATTTT. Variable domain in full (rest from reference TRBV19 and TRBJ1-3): DGGITQSPKYLFRKEGQNVTLSCEQNLNHDAMYWYRQDPGQGLRLIYYSQIVNDFQKGDIAEGYSVSREKKESFPLTVTSAQKNPTAFYLCASSFQGSGNTIYFGEGSWLTVV.

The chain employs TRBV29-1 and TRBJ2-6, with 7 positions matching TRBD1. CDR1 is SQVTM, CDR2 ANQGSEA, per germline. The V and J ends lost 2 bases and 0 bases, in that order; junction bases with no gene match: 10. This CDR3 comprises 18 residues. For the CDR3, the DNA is TGCAGCGTTGAAATACCGGGACAGATCAGCTCTGGGGCCAACGTCCTGACTTTC. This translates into CSVEIPGQISSGANVLTF.

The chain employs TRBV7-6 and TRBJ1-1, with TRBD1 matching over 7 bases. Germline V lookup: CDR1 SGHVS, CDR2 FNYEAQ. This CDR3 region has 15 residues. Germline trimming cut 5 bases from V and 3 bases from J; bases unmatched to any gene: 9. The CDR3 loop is CASSPRWDRYTEAFF. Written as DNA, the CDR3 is TGTGCCAGCAGCCCCCGCTGGGACAGATACACTGAAGCTTTCTTT.

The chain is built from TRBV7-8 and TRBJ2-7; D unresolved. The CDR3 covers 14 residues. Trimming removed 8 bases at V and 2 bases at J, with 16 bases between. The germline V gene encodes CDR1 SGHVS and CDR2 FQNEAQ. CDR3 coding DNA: TGTGCCAGCTCCCAGGTAGGATCGACCTACGAGCAGTACTTC. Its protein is CASSQVGSTYEQYF. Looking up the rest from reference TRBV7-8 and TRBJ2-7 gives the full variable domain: GAGVSQSPRYKVAKRGQDVALRCDPISGHVSLFWYQQALGQGPEFLTYFQNEAQLDKSGLPSDRFFAERPEGSVSTLKIQRTQQEDSAVYLCASSQVGSTYEQYFGPGTRLTVT.

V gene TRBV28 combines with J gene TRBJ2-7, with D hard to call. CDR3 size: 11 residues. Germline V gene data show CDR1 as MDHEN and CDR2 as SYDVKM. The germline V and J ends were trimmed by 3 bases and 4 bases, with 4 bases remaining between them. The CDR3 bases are TGTGCCAGCAGTTTTCGGTACGAGCAGTACTTC. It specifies CASSFRYEQYF.

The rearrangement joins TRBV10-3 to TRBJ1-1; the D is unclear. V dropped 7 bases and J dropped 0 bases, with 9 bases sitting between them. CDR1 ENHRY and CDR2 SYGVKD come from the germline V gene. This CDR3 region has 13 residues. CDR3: CAIKGGMNTEAFF. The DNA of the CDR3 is TGTGCCATCAAGGGAGGTATGAACACTGAAGCTTTCTTT.

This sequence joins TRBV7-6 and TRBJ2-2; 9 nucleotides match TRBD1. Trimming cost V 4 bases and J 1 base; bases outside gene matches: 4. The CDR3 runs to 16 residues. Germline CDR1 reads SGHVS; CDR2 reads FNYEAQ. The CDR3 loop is CASSWDREMNTGELFF. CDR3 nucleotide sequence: TGTGCCAGCAGCTGGGACAGGGAAATGAACACCGGGGAGCTGTTTTTT.

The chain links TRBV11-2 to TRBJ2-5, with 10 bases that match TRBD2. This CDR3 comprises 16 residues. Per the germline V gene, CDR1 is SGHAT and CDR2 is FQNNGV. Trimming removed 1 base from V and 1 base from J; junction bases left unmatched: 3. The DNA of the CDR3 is TGTGCCAGCAGCTTAGTCCTAGCGGGGGCCCAAGAGACCCAGTACTTC. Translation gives CASSLVLAGAQETQYF. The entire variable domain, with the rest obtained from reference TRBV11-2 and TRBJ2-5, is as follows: EAGVAQSPRYKIIEKRQSVAFWCNPISGHATLYWYQQILGQGPKLLIQFQNNGVVDDSQLPKDRFSAERLKGVDSTLKIQPAKLEDSAVYLCASSLVLAGAQETQYFGPGTRLLVL.

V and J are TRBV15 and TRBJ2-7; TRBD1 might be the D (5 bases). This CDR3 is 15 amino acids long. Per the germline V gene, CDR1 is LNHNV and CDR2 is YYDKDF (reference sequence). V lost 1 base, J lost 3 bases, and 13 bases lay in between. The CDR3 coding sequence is TGTGCCACCAGCAGAGCCGACAGTGAGAGCTACGAGCAGTACTTC. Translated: CATSRADSESYEQYF.

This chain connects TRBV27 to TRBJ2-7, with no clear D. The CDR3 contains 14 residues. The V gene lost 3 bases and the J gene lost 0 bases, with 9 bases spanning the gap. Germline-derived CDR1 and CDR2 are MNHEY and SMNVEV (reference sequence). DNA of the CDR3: TGTGCCAGCAGTTTCCAGGATAGCTCCTACGAGCAGTACTTC. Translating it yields CASSFQDSSYEQYF.

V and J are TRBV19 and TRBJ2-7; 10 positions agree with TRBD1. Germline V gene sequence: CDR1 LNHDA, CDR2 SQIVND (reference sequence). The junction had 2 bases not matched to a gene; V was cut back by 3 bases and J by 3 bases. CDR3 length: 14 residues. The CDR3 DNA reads TGTGCCAGTAGTATGGGGACAGGGGACTACGAGCAGTACTTC. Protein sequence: CASSMGTGDYEQYF. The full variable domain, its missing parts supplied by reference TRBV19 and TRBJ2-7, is DGGITQSPKYLFRKEGQNVTLSCEQNLNHDAMYWYRQDPGQGLRLIYYSQIVNDFQKGDIAEGYSVSREKKESFPLTVTSAQKNPTAFYLCASSMGTGDYEQYFGPGTRLTVT.

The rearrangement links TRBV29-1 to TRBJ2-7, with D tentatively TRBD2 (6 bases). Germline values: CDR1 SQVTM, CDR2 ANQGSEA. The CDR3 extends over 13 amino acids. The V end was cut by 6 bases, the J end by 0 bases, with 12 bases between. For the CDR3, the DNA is TGCAGCGTGGCCGGGACTTACTCCTACGAGCAGTACTTC. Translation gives CSVAGTYSYEQYF.

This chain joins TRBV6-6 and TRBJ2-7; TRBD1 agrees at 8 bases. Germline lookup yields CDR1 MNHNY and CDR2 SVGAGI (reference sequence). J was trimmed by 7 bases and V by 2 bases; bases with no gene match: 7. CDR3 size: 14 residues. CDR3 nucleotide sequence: TGTGCCAGCAGTTACCCGGACAGGGTGGGAGAGCAGTACTTC. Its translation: CASSYPDRVGEQYF.